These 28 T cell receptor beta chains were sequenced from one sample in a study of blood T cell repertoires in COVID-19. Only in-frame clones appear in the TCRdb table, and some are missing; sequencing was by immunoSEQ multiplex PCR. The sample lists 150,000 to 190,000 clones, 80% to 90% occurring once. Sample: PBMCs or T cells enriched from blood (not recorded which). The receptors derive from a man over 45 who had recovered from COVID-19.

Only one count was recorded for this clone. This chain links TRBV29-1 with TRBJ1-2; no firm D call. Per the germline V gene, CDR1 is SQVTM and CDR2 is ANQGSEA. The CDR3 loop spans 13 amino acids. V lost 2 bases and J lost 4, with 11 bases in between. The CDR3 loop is CSVELQATYGYTF. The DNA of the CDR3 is TGCAGCGTTGAACTTCAGGCCACCTATGGCTACACCTTC. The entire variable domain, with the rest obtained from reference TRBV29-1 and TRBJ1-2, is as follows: SAVISQKPSRDICQRGTSLTIQCQVDSQVTMMFWYRQQPGQSLTLIATANQGSEATYESGFVIDKFPISRPNLTFSTLTVSNMSPEDSSIYLCSVELQATYGYTFGSGTRLTVV.

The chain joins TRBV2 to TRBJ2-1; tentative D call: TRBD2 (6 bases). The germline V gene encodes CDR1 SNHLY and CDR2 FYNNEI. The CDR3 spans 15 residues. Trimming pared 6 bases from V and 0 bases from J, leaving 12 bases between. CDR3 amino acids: CASRSGLSSYNEQFF. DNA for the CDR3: TGTGCCAGCAGAAGCGGGCTAAGCTCCTACAATGAGCAGTTCTTC.

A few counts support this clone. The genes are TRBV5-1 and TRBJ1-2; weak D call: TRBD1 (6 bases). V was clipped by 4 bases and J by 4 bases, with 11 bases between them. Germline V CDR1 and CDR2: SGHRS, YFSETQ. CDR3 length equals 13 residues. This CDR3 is CASSRGATYGYTF. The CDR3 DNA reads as TGCGCCAGCAGCCGGGGGGCTACCTATGGCTACACCTTC.

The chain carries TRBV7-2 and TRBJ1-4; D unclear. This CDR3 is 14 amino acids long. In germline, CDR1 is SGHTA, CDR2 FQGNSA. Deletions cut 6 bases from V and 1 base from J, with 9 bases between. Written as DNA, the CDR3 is TGTGCCAGCAGAGTCTCGGGAACTAATGAAAAACTGTTTTTT. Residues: CASRVSGTNEKLFF. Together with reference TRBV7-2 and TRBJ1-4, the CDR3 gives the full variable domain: GAGVSQSPSNKVTEKGKDVELRCDPISGHTALYWYRQSLGQGLEFLIYFQGNSAPDKSGLPSDRFSAERTGGSVSTLTIQRTQQEDSAVYLCASRVSGTNEKLFFGSGTQLSVL.

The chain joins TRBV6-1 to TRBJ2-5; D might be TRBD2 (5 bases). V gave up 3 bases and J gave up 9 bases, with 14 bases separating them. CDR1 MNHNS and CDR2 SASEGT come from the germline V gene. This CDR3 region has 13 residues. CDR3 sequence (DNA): TGTGCCAGCAGTGAGGACGGGCTGCGGGCCCAGTACTTC. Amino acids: CASSEDGLRAQYF.

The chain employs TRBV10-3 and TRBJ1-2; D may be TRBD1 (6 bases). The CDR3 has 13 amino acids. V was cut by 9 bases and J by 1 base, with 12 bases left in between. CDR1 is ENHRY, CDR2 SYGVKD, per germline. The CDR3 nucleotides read TGTGCCATAAGGGACATGGGTAACTATGGCTACACCTTC. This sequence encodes CAIRDMGNYGYTF.

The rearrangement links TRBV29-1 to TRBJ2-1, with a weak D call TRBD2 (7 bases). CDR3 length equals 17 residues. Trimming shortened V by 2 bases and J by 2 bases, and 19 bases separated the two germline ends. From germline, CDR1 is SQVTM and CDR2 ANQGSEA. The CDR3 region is CSVEQRRGAGPYNEQFF. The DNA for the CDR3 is TGCAGCGTTGAACAGCGACGGGGGGCGGGACCCTACAATGAGCAGTTCTTC.

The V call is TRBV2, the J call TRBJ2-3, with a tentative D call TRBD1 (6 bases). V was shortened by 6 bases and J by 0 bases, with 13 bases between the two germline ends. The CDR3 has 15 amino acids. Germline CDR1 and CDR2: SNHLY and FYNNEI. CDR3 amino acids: CASRSQGVSTDTQYF. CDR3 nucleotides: TGTGCCAGCAGATCACAGGGAGTTAGCACAGATACGCAGTATTTT.

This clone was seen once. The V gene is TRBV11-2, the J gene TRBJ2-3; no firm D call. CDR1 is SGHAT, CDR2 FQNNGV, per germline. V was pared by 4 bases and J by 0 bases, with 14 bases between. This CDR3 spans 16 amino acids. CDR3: CASSSTARPSTDTQYF. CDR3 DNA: TGTGCCAGCAGCTCGACCGCTAGACCTAGCACAGATACGCAGTATTTT.

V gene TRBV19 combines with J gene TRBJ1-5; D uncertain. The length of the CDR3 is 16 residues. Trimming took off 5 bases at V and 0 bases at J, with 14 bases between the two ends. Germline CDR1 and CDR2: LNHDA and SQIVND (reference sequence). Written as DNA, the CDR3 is TGTGCCAGTAGTTACGCCGGAGTGAATAGCAATCAGCCCCAGCATTTT. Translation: CASSYAGVNSNQPQHF.

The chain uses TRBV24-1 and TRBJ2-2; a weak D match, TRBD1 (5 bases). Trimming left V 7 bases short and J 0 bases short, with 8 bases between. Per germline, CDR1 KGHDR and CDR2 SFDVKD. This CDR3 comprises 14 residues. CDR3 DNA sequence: TGTGCCACCAGCGACAGTTCGAACACCGGGGAGCTGTTTTTT. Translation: CATSDSSNTGELFF.

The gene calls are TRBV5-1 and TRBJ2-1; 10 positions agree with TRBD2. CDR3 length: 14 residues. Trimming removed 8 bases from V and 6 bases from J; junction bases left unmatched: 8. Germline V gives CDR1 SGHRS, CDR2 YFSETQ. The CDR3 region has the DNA TGCGCCAGTTCCGGGACTAGCGCGGTCAATGAGCAGTTCTTC. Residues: CASSGTSAVNEQFF.

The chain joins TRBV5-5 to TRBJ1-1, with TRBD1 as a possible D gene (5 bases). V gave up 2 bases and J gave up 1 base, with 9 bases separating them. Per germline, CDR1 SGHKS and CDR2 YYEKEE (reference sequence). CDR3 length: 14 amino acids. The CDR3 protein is CASSFQGRNTEAFF. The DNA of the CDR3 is TGTGCCAGCAGCTTCCAGGGAAGGAACACTGAAGCTTTCTTT.

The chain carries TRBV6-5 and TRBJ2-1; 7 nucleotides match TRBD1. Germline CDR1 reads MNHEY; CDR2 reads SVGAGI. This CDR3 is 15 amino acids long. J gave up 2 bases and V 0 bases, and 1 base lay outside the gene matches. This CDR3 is CASSYSGQPYNEQFF. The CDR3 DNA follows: TGTGCCAGCAGTTACTCGGGACAGCCCTACAATGAGCAGTTCTTC.

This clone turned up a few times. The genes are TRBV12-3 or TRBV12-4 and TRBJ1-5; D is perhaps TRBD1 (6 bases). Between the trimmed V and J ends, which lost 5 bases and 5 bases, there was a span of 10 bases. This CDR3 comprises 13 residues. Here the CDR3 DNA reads TGTGCCAGCAGTAAGGGGGGGGATCAGCCCCAGCATTTT. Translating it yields CASSKGGDQPQHF.

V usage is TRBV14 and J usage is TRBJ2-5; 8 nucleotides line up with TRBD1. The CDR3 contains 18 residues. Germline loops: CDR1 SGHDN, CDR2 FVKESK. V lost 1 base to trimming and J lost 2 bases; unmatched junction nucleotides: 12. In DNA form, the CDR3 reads TGTGCCAGCAGCCAAGCAGGGGAGGCAGGGGGCCTACAAGAGACCCAGTACTTC. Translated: CASSQAGEAGGLQETQYF.

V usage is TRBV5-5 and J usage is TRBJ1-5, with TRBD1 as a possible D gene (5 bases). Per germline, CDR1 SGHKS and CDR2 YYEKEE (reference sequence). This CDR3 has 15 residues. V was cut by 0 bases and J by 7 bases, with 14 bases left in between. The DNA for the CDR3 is TGTGCCAGCAGCTTGGCTCCAGGGAATGTACAGCCCCAGCATTTT. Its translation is CASSLAPGNVQPQHF.

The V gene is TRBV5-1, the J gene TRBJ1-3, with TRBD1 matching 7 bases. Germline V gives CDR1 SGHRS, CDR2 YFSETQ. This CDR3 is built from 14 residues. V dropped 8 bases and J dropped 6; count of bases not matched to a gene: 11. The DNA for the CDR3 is TGCGCCAGGTTAACAGGGGATAAGGAAAACACCATATATTTT. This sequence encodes CARLTGDKENTIYF.

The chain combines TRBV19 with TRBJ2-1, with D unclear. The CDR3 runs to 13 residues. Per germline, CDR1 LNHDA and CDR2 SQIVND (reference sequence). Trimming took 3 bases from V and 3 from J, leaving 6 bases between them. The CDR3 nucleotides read TGTGCCAGTAGTATGAACAGCTACAATGAGCAGTTCTTC. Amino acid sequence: CASSMNSYNEQFF.

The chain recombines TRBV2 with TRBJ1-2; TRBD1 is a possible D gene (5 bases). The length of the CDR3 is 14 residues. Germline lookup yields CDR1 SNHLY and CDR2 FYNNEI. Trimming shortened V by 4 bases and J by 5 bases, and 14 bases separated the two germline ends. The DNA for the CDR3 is TGTGCCAGCAGTGGGGTGACAGACCTATATGGCTACACCTTC. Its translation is CASSGVTDLYGYTF.

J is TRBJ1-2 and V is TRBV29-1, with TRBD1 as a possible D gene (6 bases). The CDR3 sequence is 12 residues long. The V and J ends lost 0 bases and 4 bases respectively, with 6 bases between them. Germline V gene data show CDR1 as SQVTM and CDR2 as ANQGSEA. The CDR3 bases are TGCAGCGTTGAAGAGACAGGCTATGGCTACACCTTC. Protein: CSVEETGYGYTF.

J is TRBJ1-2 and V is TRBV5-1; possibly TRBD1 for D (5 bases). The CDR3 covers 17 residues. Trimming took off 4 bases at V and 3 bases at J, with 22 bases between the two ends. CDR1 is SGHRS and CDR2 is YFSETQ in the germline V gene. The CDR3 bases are TGCGCCAGCAGCCCCAGTTTTTTCAGGGTTAAGGACTATGGCTACACCTTC. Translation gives CASSPSFFRVKDYGYTF.

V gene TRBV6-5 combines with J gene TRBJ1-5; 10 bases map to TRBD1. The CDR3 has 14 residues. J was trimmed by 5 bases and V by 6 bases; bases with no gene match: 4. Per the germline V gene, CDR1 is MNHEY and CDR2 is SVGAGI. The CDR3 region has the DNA TGTGCCAGCAGGTTTGGGACAGGGGATCAGCCCCAGCATTTT. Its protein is CASRFGTGDQPQHF.

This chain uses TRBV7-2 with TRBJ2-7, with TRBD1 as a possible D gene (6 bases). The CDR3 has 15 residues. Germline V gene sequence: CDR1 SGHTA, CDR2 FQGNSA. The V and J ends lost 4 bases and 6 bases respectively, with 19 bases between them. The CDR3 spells CASSYGQWRRGEQYF. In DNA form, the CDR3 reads TGTGCCAGCAGCTACGGACAGTGGAGGCGTGGCGAGCAGTACTTC. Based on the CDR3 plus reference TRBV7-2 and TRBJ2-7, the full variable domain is GAGVSQSPSNKVTEKGKDVELRCDPISGHTALYWYRQSLGQGLEFLIYFQGNSAPDKSGLPSDRFSAERTGGSVSTLTIQRTQQEDSAVYLCASSYGQWRRGEQYFGPGTRLTVT.

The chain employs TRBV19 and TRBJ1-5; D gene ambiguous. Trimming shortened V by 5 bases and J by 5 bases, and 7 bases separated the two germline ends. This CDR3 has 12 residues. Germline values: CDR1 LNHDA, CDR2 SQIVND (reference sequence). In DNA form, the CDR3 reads TGTGCCAGTAGTCCCCCGTATCAGCCCCAGCATTTT. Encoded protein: CASSPPYQPQHF.

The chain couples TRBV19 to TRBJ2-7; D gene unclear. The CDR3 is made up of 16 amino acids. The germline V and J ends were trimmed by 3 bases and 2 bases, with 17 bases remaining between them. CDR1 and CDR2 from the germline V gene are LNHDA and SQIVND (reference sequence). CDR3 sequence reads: CASSIGFRLAPYEQYF. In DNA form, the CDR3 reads TGTGCCAGTAGTATTGGTTTCAGACTGGCACCCTACGAGCAGTACTTC.

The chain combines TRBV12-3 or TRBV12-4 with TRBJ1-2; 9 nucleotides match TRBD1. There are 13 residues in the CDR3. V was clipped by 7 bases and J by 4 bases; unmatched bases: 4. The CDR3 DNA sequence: TGTGCCAGCACCTCGGACAGGGGCTATGGCTACACCTTC. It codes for CASTSDRGYGYTF.

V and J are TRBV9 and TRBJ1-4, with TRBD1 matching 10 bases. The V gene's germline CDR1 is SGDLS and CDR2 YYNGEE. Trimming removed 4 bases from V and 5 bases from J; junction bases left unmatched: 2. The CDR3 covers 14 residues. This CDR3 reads CASSPGQGNEKLFF. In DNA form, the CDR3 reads TGTGCCAGCAGCCCGGGACAGGGGAATGAAAAACTGTTTTTT.